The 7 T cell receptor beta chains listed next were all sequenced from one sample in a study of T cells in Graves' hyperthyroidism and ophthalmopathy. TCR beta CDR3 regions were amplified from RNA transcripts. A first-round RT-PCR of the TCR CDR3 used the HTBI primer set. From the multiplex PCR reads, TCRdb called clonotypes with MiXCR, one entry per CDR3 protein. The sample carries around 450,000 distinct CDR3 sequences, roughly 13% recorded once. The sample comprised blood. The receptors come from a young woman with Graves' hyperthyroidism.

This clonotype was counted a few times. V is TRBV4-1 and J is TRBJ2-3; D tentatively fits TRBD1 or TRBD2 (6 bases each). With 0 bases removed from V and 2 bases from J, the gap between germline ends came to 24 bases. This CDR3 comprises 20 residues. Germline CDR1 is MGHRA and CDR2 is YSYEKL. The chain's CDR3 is CASSQDSLRGTGAYTDTQYF. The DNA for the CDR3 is TGCGCCAGCAGCCAAGATTCGTTACGGGGCACGGGGGCCTACACAGATACGCAGTATTTT.

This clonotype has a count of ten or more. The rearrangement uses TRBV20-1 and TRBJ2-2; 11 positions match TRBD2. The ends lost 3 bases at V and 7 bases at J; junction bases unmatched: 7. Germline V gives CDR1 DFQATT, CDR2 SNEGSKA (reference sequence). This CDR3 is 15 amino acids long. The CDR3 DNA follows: TGCAGTGCTAGTCGGACTAGCGGGTTGGGCGGGGAGCTGTTTTTT. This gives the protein CSASRTSGLGGELFF.

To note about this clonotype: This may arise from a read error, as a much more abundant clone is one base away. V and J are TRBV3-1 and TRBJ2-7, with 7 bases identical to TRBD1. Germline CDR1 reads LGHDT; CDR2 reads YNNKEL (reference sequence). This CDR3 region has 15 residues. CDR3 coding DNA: TGTGCCAGCGGCCAAGCATTCCGACAGGGTCACGAGCAGTACTTC. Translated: CASGQAFRQGHEQYF.

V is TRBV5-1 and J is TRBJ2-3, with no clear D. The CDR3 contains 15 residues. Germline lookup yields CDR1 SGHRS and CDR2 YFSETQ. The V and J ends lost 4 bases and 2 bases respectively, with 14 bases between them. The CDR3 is CASSKRTSYTDTQYF. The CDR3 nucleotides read TGCGCCAGCAGCAAGAGGACGTCTTACACAGATACGCAGTATTTT.

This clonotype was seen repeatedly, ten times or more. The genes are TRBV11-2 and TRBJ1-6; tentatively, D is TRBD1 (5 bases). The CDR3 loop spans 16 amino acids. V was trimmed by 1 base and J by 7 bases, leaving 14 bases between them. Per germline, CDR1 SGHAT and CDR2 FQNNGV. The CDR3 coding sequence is TGTGCCAGCAGCTTAGGGGGGTGGGGAATCAATTCACCCCTCCACTTT. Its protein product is CASSLGGWGINSPLHF. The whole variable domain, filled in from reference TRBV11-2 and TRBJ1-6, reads EAGVAQSPRYKIIEKRQSVAFWCNPISGHATLYWYQQILGQGPKLLIQFQNNGVVDDSQLPKDRFSAERLKGVDSTLKIQPAKLEDSAVYLCASSLGGWGINSPLHFGNGTRLTVT.

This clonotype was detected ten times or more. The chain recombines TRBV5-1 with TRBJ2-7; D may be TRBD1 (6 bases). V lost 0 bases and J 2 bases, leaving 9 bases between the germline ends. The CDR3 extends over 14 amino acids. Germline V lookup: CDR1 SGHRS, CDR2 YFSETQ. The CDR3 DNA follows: TGCGCCAGCAGCTTGGAACAGGGACCCTACGAGCAGTACTTC. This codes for CASSLEQGPYEQYF.

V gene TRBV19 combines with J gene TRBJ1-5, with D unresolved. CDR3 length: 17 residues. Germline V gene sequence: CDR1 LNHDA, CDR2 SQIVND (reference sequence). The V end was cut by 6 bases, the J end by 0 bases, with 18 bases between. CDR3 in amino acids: CASSGGGGLNSNQPQHF. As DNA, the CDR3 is TGTGCCAGTAGCGGCGGTGGTGGGTTGAATAGCAATCAGCCCCAGCATTTT.